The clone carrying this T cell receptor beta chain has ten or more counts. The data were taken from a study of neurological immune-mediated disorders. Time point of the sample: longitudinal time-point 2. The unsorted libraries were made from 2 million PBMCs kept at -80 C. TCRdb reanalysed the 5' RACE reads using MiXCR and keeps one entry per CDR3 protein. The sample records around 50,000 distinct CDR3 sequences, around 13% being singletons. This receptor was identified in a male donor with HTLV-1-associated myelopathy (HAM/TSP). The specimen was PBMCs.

The CDR3 is CSASRVSSSGGGLPYEQYF. The DNA for the CDR3 is TGCAGTGCTAGTCGGGTTTCCTCTAGCGGGGGGGGCCTCCCCTACGAGCAGTACTTC. The chain combines TRBV20-1 with TRBJ2-7; 12 bases map to TRBD2. V was clipped by 3 bases and J by 2 bases; unmatched bases: 17. The CDR3 is 19 residues long. The germline CDR1 and CDR2 sequences are DFQATT and SNEGSKA (reference sequence).